This TCR beta chain was recorded in a study of radiotherapy plus CTLA-4 blockade in lung cancer. About the study: Among all patients, 18% showed objective responses, while 30% to 35% had disease control. Study-level findings and limits: Tumor-origin TCR clones grew in blood after radiotherapy plus ipilimumab. Together with interferon-beta, which increased in serum after radiation, early dynamic changes in blood T cell clones were reportedly the best predictors of response.

As concerns this clone: Its antigen is unidentified.

Repertoires were generated with immunoSEQ multiplex PCR, while TCRdb's copy carries only in-frame clones and drops some. The table includes about 120,000 clones, about 83% detected once. Receiving focal radiation plus CTLA-4 blockade with ipilimumab were patients who had chemo-refractory metastatic non-small-cell lung cancer. This CDR3 has 13 amino acids. Trimming took 8 bases from V and 3 from J; bases not matched to a gene: 2. Germline V lookup: CDR1 LNHDA, CDR2 SQIVND (reference sequence). The V call is TRBV19, the J call TRBJ1-4; 8 bases are a match to TRBD1. The sequencing here drew on peripheral blood, taken from a patient treated with radiotherapy plus ipilimumab. The source of this sequence is a human donor with non-small cell lung cancer who had a partial response to radiotherapy plus ipilimumab. The CDR3 here is CASSTGANEKLFF. CDR3 sequence (DNA): TGTGCCAGTTCGACAGGGGCTAATGAAAAACTGTTTTTT.